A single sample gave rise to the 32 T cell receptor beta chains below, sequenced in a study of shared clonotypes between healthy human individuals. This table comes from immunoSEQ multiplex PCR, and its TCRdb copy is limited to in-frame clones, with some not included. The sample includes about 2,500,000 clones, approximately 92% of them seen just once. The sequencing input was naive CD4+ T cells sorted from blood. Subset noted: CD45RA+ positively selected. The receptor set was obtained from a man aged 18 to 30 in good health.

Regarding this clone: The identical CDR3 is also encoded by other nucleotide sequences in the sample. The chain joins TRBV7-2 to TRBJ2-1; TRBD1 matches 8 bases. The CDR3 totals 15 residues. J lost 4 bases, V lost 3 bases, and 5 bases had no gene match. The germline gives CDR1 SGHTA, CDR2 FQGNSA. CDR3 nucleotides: TGTGCCAGCAGCTTCGACAGGGGATCGTACAATGAGCAGTTCTTC. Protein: CASSFDRGSYNEQFF.

In DNA, the CDR3 is TGTGCCAGCAGTTACGGGGACACCGGGGAGCTGTTTTTT. It codes for CASSYGDTGELFF. The chain links TRBV6-6 to TRBJ2-2; D uncertain. This CDR3 spans 13 amino acids. Germline V gives CDR1 MNHNY, CDR2 SVGAGI (reference sequence). V dropped 2 bases and J dropped 3 bases, with 4 bases sitting between them.

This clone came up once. CDR3 protein: CASSDLAGYEQFF. The CDR3 coding sequence is TGTGCCAGCAGTGACTTAGCAGGCTATGAGCAGTTCTTC. V and J are TRBV6-4 and TRBJ2-1; no clear D. The CDR3 has 13 residues. Looked up from germline, CDR1 is MRHNA and CDR2 is SNTAGT. V lost 1 base and J lost 8, with 9 bases in between.

Here the CDR3 reads CASSLVSGTGPNYGYTF. CDR3 nucleotides: TGTGCCAGCAGCTTGGTTAGCGGGACAGGGCCTAACTATGGCTACACCTTC. V and J are TRBV5-6 and TRBJ1-2, with TRBD1 matching over 9 bases. Germline CDR1 is SGHDT and CDR2 is YYEEEE. Trimming took 0 bases from V and 0 from J; bases not matched to a gene: 6. The CDR3 sequence is 17 residues long.

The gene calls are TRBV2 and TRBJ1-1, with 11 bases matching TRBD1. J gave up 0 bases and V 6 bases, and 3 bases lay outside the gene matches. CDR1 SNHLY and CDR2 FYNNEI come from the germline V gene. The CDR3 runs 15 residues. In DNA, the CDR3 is TGTGCCAGCAGAAGGACAGGGGGCGTGAACACTGAAGCTTTCTTT. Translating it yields CASRRTGGVNTEAFF.

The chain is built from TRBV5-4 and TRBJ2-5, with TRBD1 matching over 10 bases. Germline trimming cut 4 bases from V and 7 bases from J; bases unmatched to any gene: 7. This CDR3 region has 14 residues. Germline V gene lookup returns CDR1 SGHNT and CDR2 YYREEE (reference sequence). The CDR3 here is CASSPTGGVGTQYF. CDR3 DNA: TGTGCCAGCAGCCCGACAGGGGGCGTCGGGACCCAGTACTTC.

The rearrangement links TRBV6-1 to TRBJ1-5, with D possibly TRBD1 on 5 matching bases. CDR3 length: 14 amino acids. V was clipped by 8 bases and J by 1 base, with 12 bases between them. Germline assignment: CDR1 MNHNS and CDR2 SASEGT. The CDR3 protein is CASWQGGSNQPQHF. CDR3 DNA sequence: TGTGCCAGCTGGCAGGGCGGAAGCAATCAGCCCCAGCATTTT.

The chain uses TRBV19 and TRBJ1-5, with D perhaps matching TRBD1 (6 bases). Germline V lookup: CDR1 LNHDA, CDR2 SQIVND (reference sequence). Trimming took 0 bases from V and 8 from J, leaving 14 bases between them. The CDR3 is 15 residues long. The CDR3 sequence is CASSIDTGGYKPQHF. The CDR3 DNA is TGTGCCAGTAGTATAGATACGGGGGGCTACAAGCCCCAGCATTTT.

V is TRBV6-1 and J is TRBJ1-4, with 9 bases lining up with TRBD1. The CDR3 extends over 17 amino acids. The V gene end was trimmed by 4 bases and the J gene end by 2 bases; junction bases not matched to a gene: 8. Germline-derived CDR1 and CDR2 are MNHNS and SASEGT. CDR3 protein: CASSGMGQGTTNEKLFF. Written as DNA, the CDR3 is TGTGCCAGCAGTGGGATGGGACAGGGTACGACTAATGAAAAACTGTTTTTT.

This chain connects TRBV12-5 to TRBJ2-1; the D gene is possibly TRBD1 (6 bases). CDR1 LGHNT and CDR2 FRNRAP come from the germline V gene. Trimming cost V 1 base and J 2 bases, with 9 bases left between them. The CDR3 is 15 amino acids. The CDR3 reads CASGLDRVTYNEQFF. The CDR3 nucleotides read TGTGCTAGTGGTTTGGACAGGGTAACCTACAATGAGCAGTTCTTC.

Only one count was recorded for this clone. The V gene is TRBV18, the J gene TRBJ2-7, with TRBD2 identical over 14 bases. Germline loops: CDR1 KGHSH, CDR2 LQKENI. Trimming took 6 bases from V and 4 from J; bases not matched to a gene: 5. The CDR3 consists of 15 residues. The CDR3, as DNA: TGTGCCAGCTCCCGGACTAGCGGGGGGCCGTACGAGCAGTACTTC. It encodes CASSRTSGGPYEQYF.

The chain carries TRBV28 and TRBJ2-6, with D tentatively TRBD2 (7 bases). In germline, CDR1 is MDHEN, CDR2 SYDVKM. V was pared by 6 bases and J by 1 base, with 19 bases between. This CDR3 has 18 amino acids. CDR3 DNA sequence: TGTGCCAGCAGATCCCTAGGGGGGGACTTTTCTGGGGCCAACGTCCTGACTTTC. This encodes CASRSLGGDFSGANVLTF.

The CDR3 sequence is CASSLGSPPNIQYF. CDR3 in DNA: TGCGCCAGCAGCTTGGGGTCTCCCCCCAACATTCAGTACTTC. This sequence joins TRBV5-1 and TRBJ2-4, with D uncertain. Between the trimmed V and J ends, which lost 0 bases and 7 bases, there was a span of 11 bases. The CDR3 is 14 residues long. Germline V gene lookup returns CDR1 SGHRS and CDR2 YFSETQ.

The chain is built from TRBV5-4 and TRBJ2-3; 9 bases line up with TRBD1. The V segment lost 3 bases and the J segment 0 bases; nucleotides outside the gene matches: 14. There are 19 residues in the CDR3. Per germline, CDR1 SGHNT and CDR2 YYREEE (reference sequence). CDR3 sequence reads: CASSSLGTGYPSSTDTQYF. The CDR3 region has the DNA TGTGCCAGCAGCTCGTTAGGGACAGGGTACCCGTCTAGCACAGATACGCAGTATTTT.

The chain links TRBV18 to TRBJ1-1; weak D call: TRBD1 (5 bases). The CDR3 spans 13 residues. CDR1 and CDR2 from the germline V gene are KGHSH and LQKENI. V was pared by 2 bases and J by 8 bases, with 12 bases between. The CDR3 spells CASSPGIQGEAFF. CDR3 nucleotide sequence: TGTGCCAGCTCACCAGGGATCCAGGGAGAAGCTTTCTTT.

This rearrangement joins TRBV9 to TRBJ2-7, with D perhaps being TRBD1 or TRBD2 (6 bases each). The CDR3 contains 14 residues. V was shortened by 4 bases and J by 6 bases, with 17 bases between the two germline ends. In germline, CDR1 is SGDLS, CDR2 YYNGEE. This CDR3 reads CASSNPGALGEQYF. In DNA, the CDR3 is TGTGCCAGCAGCAACCCGGGGGCTCTCGGCGAGCAGTACTTC.

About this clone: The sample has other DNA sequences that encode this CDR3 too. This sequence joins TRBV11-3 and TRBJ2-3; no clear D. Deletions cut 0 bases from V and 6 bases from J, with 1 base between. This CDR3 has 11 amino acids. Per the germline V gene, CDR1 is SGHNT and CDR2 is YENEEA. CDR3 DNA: TGTGCCAGCAGCTTAGACGATACGCAGTATTTT. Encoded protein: CASSLDDTQYF.

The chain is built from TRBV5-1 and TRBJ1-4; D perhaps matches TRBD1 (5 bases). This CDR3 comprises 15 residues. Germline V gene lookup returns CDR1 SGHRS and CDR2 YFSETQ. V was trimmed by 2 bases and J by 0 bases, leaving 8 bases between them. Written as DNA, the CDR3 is TGCGCCAGCAGCTTACAGACAGCAACTAATGAAAAACTGTTTTTT. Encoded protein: CASSLQTATNEKLFF.

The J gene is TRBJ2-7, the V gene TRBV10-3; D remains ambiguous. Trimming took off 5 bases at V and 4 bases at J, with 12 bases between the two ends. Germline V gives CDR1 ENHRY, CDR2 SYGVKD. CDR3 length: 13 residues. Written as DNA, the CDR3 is TGTGCCATCAGTCCCTCCGTAGGGTACGAGCAGTACTTC. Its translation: CAISPSVGYEQYF.

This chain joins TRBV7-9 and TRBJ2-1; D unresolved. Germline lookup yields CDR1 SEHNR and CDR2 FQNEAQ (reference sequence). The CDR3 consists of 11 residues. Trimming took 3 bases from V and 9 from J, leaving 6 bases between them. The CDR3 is CASSFRLEQFF. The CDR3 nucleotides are TGTGCCAGCAGCTTCCGTCTTGAGCAGTTCTTC.

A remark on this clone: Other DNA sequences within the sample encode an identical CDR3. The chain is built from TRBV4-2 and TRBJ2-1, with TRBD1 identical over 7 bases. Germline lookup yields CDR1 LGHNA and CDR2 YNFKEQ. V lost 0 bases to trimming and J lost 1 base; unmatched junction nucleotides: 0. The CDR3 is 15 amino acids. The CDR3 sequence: CASSQDRGSYNEQFF. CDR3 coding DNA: TGTGCCAGCAGCCAAGACAGGGGGTCCTACAATGAGCAGTTCTTC.

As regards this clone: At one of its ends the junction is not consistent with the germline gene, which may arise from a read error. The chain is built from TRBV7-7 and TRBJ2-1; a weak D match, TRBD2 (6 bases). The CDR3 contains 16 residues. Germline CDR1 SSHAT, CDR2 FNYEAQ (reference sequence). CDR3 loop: CASSLGPRGTGNEQFF. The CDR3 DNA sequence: TGTGCTAGCAGCTTAGGCCCCCGCGGGACGGGGAATGAGCAGTTCTTC.

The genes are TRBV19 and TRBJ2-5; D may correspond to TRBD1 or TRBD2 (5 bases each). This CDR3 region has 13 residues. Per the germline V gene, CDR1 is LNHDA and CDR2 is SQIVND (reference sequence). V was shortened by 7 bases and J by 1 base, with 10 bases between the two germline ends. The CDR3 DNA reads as TGTGCCAGTATAGAGGGGCCCCAAGAGACCCAGTACTTC. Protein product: CASIEGPQETQYF.

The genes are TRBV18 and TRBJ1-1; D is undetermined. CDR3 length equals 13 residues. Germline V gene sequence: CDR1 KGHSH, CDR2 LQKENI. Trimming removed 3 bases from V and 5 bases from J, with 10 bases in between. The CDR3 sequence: CASSPFASTEAFF. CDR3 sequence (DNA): TGTGCCAGCTCACCTTTCGCTAGTACTGAAGCTTTCTTT.

CDR3: CASSEVAGGGTDTQYF. The CDR3 region has the DNA TGTGCCAGCAGTGAGGTAGCGGGGGGGGGCACAGATACGCAGTATTTT. The V call is TRBV6-1, the J call TRBJ2-3; TRBD2 matches 11 bases. The CDR3 covers 16 residues. Germline assignment: CDR1 MNHNS and CDR2 SASEGT. V was pared by 3 bases and J by 1 base, with 3 bases of the junction left unmatched.

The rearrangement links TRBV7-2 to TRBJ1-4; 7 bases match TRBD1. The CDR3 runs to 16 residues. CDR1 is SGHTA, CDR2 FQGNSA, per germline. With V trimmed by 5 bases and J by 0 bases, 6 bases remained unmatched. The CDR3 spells CASSPQTGSTNEKLFF. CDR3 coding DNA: TGTGCCAGCAGCCCCCAGACAGGGTCAACTAATGAAAAACTGTTTTTT.

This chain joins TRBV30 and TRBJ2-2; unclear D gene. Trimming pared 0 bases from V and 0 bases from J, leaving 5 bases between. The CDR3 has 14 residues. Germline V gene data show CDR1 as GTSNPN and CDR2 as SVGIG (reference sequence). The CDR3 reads CAWSVPPNTGELFF. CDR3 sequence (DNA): TGTGCCTGGAGTGTACCCCCGAACACCGGGGAGCTGTTTTTT.

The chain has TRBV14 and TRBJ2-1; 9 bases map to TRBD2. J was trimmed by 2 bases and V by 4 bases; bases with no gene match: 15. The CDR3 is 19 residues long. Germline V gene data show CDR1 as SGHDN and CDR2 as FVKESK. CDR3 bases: TGTGCCAGCAGCCGCCCCAGGCCCCGGACTAGCGCTACCTACAATGAGCAGTTCTTC. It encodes CASSRPRPRTSATYNEQFF.

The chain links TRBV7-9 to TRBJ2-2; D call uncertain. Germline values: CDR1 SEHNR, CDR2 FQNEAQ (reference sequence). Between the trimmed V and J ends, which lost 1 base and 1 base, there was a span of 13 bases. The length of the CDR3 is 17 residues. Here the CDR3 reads CASSLVYALRNTGELFF. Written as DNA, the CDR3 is TGTGCCAGCAGCTTAGTTTACGCCCTCAGGAACACCGGGGAGCTGTTTTTT. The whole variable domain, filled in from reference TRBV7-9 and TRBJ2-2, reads DTGVSQNPRHKITKRGQNVTFRCDPISEHNRLYWYRQTLGQGPEFLTYFQNEAQLEKSRLLSDRFSAERPKGSFSTLEIQRTEQGDSAMYLCASSLVYALRNTGELFFGEGSRLTVL.

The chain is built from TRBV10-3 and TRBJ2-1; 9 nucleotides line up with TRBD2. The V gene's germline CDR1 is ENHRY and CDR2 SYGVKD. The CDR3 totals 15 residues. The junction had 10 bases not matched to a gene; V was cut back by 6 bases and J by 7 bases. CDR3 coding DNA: TGTGCCATCAGCTCCGGGCGGGAGGGCAATAATGAGCAGTTCTTC. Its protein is CAISSGREGNNEQFF.

DNA of the CDR3: TGTGCCAGCAGTGGCCCCGACAGGGTCCAGCCACAGTACTTC. Amino acids: CASSGPDRVQPQYF. This rearrangement joins TRBV25-1 to TRBJ2-7; 7 positions agree with TRBD1. J lost 10 bases, V lost 4 bases, and 13 bases had no gene match. The CDR3 is 14 amino acids. In germline, CDR1 is MGHDK, CDR2 SYGVNS.

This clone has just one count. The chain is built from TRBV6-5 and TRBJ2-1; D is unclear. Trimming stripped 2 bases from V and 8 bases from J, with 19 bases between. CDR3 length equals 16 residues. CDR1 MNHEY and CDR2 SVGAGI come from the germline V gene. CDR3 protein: CASSYGFALFNDEQFF. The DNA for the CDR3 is TGTGCCAGCAGTTACGGTTTTGCACTATTTAACGATGAGCAGTTCTTC.